Here is one TCR beta chain with its context. It was second doses at about 4 or about 12 weeks that were pooled. This specimen belongs to a study of T cell responses to AZD1222 COVID-19 vaccine. The CDR3 extends over 12 amino acids. The ends were cut back, 7 bases at V and 3 bases at J, with 9 bases in the middle. Germline loops: CDR1 SNHLY, CDR2 FYNNEI. Clones were read by immunoSEQ multiplex PCR, and TCRdb kept only the in-frame ones, dropping some. Among roughly 120,000 clones, 85% to 90% were seen once, and the ten largest hold approximately 18%. This TCR was recovered from an adult who received the AZD1222 COVID-19 vaccine. The chain uses TRBV2 and TRBJ1-2; possibly TRBD1 for D (5 bases). The source material was peripheral blood, sampled 28 days after the second AZD1222 dose. CDR3 protein: CASTGTHYGYTF. The CDR3 DNA reads as TGTGCCAGCACCGGGACGCACTATGGCTACACCTTC.